The present T cell receptor (beta chain) was sequenced within a study of OX40 agonist ivuxolimab in advanced cancers. Study-wide background: Patients received ivuxolimab, an agonistic anti-OX40 (CD134) antibody. The mean age was about 57 years, ranging from about 23 to 79, with more than 70% of participants male.

The repertoire was sequenced with immunoSEQ multiplex PCR; TCRdb's copy has only in-frame clones and lacks some. Counted here are under 100,000 clones, around nine tenths occurring once; the ten biggest clones make up 0.72%. From germline, CDR1 is SGHRS and CDR2 YFSETQ. This CDR3 is built from 12 residues. V was pared by 4 bases and J by 0 bases, with 4 bases between. This clone was picked up one time. Its target is unknown. Study results and limitations: The study did not work out the antigen specificity of the expanded peripheral T cells. The study found that CD8+ T cells averaged more expanded clones than CD4+.

This TCR was recovered from an adult with an advanced solid tumor such as melanoma, head and neck, liver or kidney cancer. Sequencing used CD4+ or CD8+ T cells sorted from blood, obtained in a trial of the OX40 agonist ivuxolimab. The chain employs TRBV5-1 and TRBJ2-5, with D unresolved. CDR3: CASSTYQETQYF. The CDR3 nucleotides read TGCGCCAGCAGCACGTACCAAGAGACCCAGTACTTC.